This TCR beta chain was observed in a study of CD8 T cells in Susac syndrome. Germline CDR1 LNHDA, CDR2 SQIVND (reference sequence). V lost 5 bases and J 0 bases, leaving 8 bases between the germline ends. This CDR3 spans 14 amino acids. Sequencing of TCR beta was carried out in blood CD8+ and CD4+ T cells. Reverse transcription of about 0.5 to 1 ug RNA used random hexamers. Amplification of TCR beta CDR3 was carried out by immunoSEQ multiplex PCR, which covered 54 Vbeta and 13 Jbeta segments. Via MiXCR, TCRdb re-called the immunoSEQ multiplex PCR reads, giving one row per CDR3 protein. This table has about 120,000 distinct CDR3 sequences, 80% to 95% appearing once.

The origin of this receptor is a human donor in good health. The sequenced material came from CD8+ T cells from PBMCs. The chain couples TRBV19 to TRBJ2-1; no reliable D call. The CDR3: CASSWVSSYNEQFF. Written as DNA, the CDR3 is TGTGCCAGTAGTTGGGTGAGCTCCTACAATGAGCAGTTCTTC.